This TCR beta chain was captured by sequencing in a study of T cell responses to AZD1222 COVID-19 vaccine. The CDR3 consists of 16 residues. Germline V lookup: CDR1 SGHDN, CDR2 FVKESK. After removal of 0 bases from V and 4 bases from J, the junction contained 4 bases not matched to a gene. Sequencing was performed with immunoSEQ multiplex PCR; in TCRdb, only in-frame clones are kept and a portion is missing. The data contain about 140,000 clones, 70% to 90% of them singletons. This specimen consisted of peripheral blood, obtained on day 0 of AZD1222 vaccination. The genes are TRBV14 and TRBJ2-1, with TRBD2 matching 9 bases. The clonotype originates from an adult in good health. CDR3 loop: CASSQETSGLYNEQFF. CDR3 in DNA: TGTGCCAGCAGCCAAGAGACTAGCGGTCTGTACAATGAGCAGTTCTTC.